One TCR beta chain is described in this entry. Its antigen remains unidentified. TCRdb reprocessed the 5' RACE reads, keeping one entry per CDR3 protein, no DNA. This sample's table reports 110,000 to 150,000 distinct CDR3 sequences. CDR1 is MDHEN and CDR2 is SYDVKM in the germline V gene. The CDR3 loop spans 13 amino acids. This sample was taken from a study of monozygotic twins with inflammatory bowel disease. Overall study results and limits: IBD patients showed reduced TCRbeta diversity (inverse Simpson) versus healthy co-twins. Relative clonotype sharing with others was diminished in IBD patients versus healthy twins, particularly with disease activity.

The rearrangement joins TRBV28 to TRBJ1-6. The receptor comes from a human donor with ulcerative colitis or Crohn's disease, or a healthy co-twin of an affected twin (not recorded which). The sequenced material came from blood. CDR3 loop: CASSPRRDSPLHF.